This entry lists 25 T cell receptor beta chains sequenced from one sample in a study of blood T cell repertoires in COVID-19 (TCRdb year 2020). The protocol used for the library was the immunoSEQ multiplex PCR assay. The table comes from immuneACCESS by way of TCRdb, which keeps in-frame sequences with V and J called. Part of the clones is missing from these tables; in studies checked, under half for an unresolved V gene and the rest for unknown reasons. The sample data list 150,000 or so clones, and 85% to 90% of these were observed just once. The top ten constitute about a tenth of the sample. The specimen was peripheral blood. The receptors were sampled from a woman aged 70-85 years with COVID-19, enrolled during active disease.

This chain joins TRBV5-1 and TRBJ1-5, with D unclear. Deletions cut 4 bases from V and 4 bases from J, with 9 bases between. The CDR3 is made up of 13 amino acids. CDR1 SGHRS and CDR2 YFSETQ come from the germline V gene. The CDR3 sequence: CASSPDTNQPQHF. The CDR3 coding sequence is TGCGCCAGCAGCCCCGACACTAATCAGCCCCAGCATTTT.

The chain employs TRBV12-5 and TRBJ1-5, with TRBD1 identical over 10 bases. Germline loops: CDR1 LGHNT, CDR2 FRNRAP. After removal of 2 bases from V and 4 bases from J, the junction contained 17 bases not matched to a gene. The CDR3 is 20 residues long. CDR3 sequence: CASGLPPILRQGASNQPQHF. The CDR3 nucleotides are TGTGCTAGTGGTTTGCCTCCAATCCTCAGACAGGGGGCAAGTAATCAGCCCCAGCATTTT. Combining the CDR3 with reference TRBV12-5 and TRBJ1-5 gives the whole variable domain DARVTQTPRHKVTEMGQEVTMRCQPILGHNTVFWYRQTMMQGLELLAYFRNRAPLDDSGMPKDRFSAEMPDATLATLKIQPSEPRDSAVYFCASGLPPILRQGASNQPQHFGDGTRLSIL.

This chain joins TRBV3-1 (or the pseudogene TRBV3-2) and TRBJ1-1, with D perhaps matching TRBD1 (5 bases). V lost 4 bases to trimming and J lost 3 bases, with 12 bases between them. The CDR3 loop spans 14 amino acids. Looked up from germline, CDR1 is LGHDT and CDR2 is YNNKEL (reference sequence). This chain's CDR3 is CASSLGEGHTEAFF. CDR3 nucleotides: TGTGCCAGCAGCCTGGGGGAGGGACACACTGAAGCTTTCTTT.

The chain recombines TRBV3-1 (or the pseudogene TRBV3-2) with TRBJ1-6; D is undetermined. The CDR3 consists of 14 residues. The germline V gene encodes CDR1 LGHDT and CDR2 YNNKEL (reference sequence). The V gene lost 4 bases and the J gene lost 10 bases, with 14 bases spanning the gap. The CDR3 reads CASSPPPGESPLHF. As DNA, the CDR3 is TGTGCCAGCAGCCCACCCCCGGGAGAGTCACCCCTCCACTTT.

This clone was seen only once. The genes are TRBV12-3 or TRBV12-4 and TRBJ2-7; D unresolved. This CDR3 comprises 11 residues. Between the trimmed V and J ends, which lost 5 bases and 1 base, there was a span of 3 bases. CDR3 bases: TGTGCCAGCAGTCCATCCTACGAGCAGTACTTC. Translated: CASSPSYEQYF.

The V call is TRBV19, the J call TRBJ2-2, with 12 bases lining up with TRBD1. The CDR3 has 17 amino acids. With V trimmed by 6 bases and J by 7 bases, 12 bases remained unmatched. Germline V gene sequence: CDR1 LNHDA, CDR2 SQIVND (reference sequence). CDR3 DNA: TGTGCCAGTAGCTTAGGGTGGGGACAGGGGGCTGTCGGGGAGCTGTTTTTT. Translated, it gives CASSLGWGQGAVGELFF.

This chain connects TRBV7-9 to TRBJ1-4; 11 bases are a match to TRBD1. CDR3 size: 14 residues. V lost 4 bases and J lost 11; bases outside the gene matches: 6. Germline CDR1 reads SEHNR; CDR2 reads FQNEAQ (reference sequence). The CDR3 sequence: CASSSSGQGEKLFF. The CDR3 coding sequence is TGTGCCAGCAGCTCCTCGGGACAGGGGGAGAAACTGTTTTTT. Looking up the rest from reference TRBV7-9 and TRBJ1-4 gives the full variable domain: DTGVSQNPRHKITKRGQNVTFRCDPISEHNRLYWYRQTLGQGPEFLTYFQNEAQLEKSRLLSDRFSAERPKGSFSTLEIQRTEQGDSAMYLCASSSSGQGEKLFFGSGTQLSVL.

J is TRBJ1-2 and V is TRBV7-9; no clear D gene. The CDR3 consists of 13 residues. Germline V lookup: CDR1 SEHNR, CDR2 FQNEAQ (reference sequence). V lost 1 base and J lost 8, with 11 bases in between. The CDR3 spells CASSLEVGGGYTF. The CDR3 DNA sequence: TGTGCCAGCAGCTTAGAGGTAGGAGGAGGCTACACCTTC.

The chain carries TRBV27 and TRBJ1-5, with D perhaps matching TRBD1 (5 bases). Germline CDR1 MNHEY, CDR2 SMNVEV (reference sequence). V lost 1 base and J lost 3, with 13 bases in between. The CDR3 runs to 16 residues. This chain's CDR3 is CASSLWGRRFNQPQHF. DNA for the CDR3: TGTGCCAGCAGTTTATGGGGCCGCAGATTCAATCAGCCCCAGCATTTT.

The V call is TRBV18, the J call TRBJ1-1; tentatively, D is TRBD1 (6 bases). The V end lost 3 bases, the J end lost 1 base, and 9 bases lay between the germline ends. CDR3 size: 14 residues. In germline, CDR1 is KGHSH, CDR2 LQKENI. DNA of the CDR3: TGTGCCAGCTCACCGGACAGAGGGAACACTGAAGCTTTCTTT. Translation gives CASSPDRGNTEAFF.

The CDR3 is CASMAQGGTYEQYF. The CDR3 DNA is TGTGCCAGCATGGCACAGGGGGGGACCTACGAGCAGTACTTC. The V call is TRBV27, the J call TRBJ2-7, with D tentatively TRBD1 (8 bases). There are 14 residues in the CDR3. The germline gives CDR1 MNHEY, CDR2 SMNVEV (reference sequence). V lost 7 bases and J 2 bases, leaving 15 bases between the germline ends.

In its sample, this clone was seen a few times. The chain is built from TRBV30 and TRBJ2-5; TRBD1 aligns across 8 bases. Trimming took 7 bases from V and 4 from J; bases not matched to a gene: 5. Looked up from germline, CDR1 is GTSNPN and CDR2 is SVGIG (reference sequence). CDR3 length: 12 residues. As DNA, the CDR3 is TGTGCCTCCCTGACAGGGGCAGAGACCCAGTACTTC. It yields the protein CASLTGAETQYF.

This clone was recorded a few times. Other DNA sequences in this sample translate to the same CDR3. The genes are TRBV7-2 and TRBJ1-2; 7 bases are a match to TRBD1. Germline V gene sequence: CDR1 SGHTA, CDR2 FQGNSA. Losses at the gene ends were 4 bases for V and 2 bases for J; bases not matched to a gene: 4. This CDR3 is built from 14 residues. The CDR3 nucleotides read TGTGCCAGCAGCTCGGACAGGAGGAACTATGGCTACACCTTC. Protein product: CASSSDRRNYGYTF.

A remark on this clone: A junction end diverges from the germline sequence, so it may reflect a read error. The chain joins TRBV5-1 to TRBJ1-1; TRBD1 matches 10 bases. CDR3 length equals 12 residues. Germline V lookup: CDR1 SGHRS, CDR2 YFSETQ. The CDR3 DNA is TGCGCCAGCAGCAGGGACAGGGGCGAAATTTTTTTT. Protein: CASSRDRGEIFF.

The chain joins TRBV29-1 to TRBJ1-4, with D unclear. From germline, CDR1 is SQVTM and CDR2 ANQGSEA. V was cut by 4 bases and J by 0 bases, with 6 bases left in between. The CDR3 is 13 residues long. DNA of the CDR3: TGCAGCGTTGTCGCTACAACTAATGAAAAACTGTTTTTT. This sequence encodes CSVVATTNEKLFF.

The chain carries TRBV28 and TRBJ2-4; D unresolved. Trimming left V 5 bases short and J 1 base short, with 12 bases between. Germline V gives CDR1 MDHEN, CDR2 SYDVKM. This CDR3 has 15 residues. The chain's CDR3 is CASSGAKRAKNIQYF. The CDR3 region has the DNA TGTGCCAGCAGTGGAGCAAAGAGGGCCAAAAACATTCAGTACTTC. Full variable domain (rest looked up from reference TRBV28 and TRBJ2-4): DVKVTQSSRYLVKRTGEKVFLECVQDMDHENMFWYRQDPGLGLRLIYFSYDVKMKEKGDIPEGYSVSREKKERFSLILESASTNQTSMYLCASSGAKRAKNIQYFGAGTRLSVL.

This chain uses TRBV5-1 with TRBJ1-4, with 10 bases fitting TRBD1. V shed 0 bases, J shed 7 bases, and the junction held 6 bases outside the gene matches. This CDR3 is 16 amino acids long. Germline CDR1 is SGHRS and CDR2 is YFSETQ. CDR3 sequence: CASSLAPGQGGEKLFF. Written as DNA, the CDR3 is TGCGCCAGCAGCTTGGCCCCCGGACAGGGGGGTGAAAAACTGTTTTTT. Full variable domain (missing parts from reference TRBV5-1 and TRBJ1-4): KAGVTQTPRYLIKTRGQQVTLSCSPISGHRSVSWYQQTPGQGLQFLFEYFSETQRNKGNFPGRFSGRQFSNSRSEMNVSTLELGDSALYLCASSLAPGQGGEKLFFGSGTQLSVL.

This clone showed up just a few times. This sequence joins TRBV6-5 and TRBJ1-2; maybe TRBD1 (6 bases). The CDR3 spans 14 residues. CDR1 is MNHEY, CDR2 SVGAGI, per germline. V lost 6 bases, J lost 4 bases, and 15 bases lay in between. The CDR3 sequence is CASSPNRVSYGYTF. Written as DNA, the CDR3 is TGTGCCAGCAGCCCAAACAGGGTTTCCTATGGCTACACCTTC.

The gene calls are TRBV2 and TRBJ1-1; possibly TRBD1 for D (5 bases). V was clipped by 1 base and J by 11 bases, with 11 bases between them. Germline CDR1 is SNHLY and CDR2 is FYNNEI. The CDR3 extends over 12 amino acids. For the CDR3, the DNA is TGTGCCAGCAGTGAAGAAACAGGAGGGGCTTTCTTT. It yields the protein CASSEETGGAFF.

The chain couples TRBV18 to TRBJ1-1; 7 nucleotides agree with TRBD1. Per the germline V gene, CDR1 is KGHSH and CDR2 is LQKENI. V lost 11 bases, J lost 1 base, and 7 bases stayed unmatched. CDR3 size: 13 residues. CDR3 protein: CAGRTGQNTEAFF. CDR3 nucleotides: TGTGCCGGACGGACAGGACAGAACACTGAAGCTTTCTTT.

J is TRBJ2-5 and V is TRBV2; maybe TRBD1 (6 bases). The CDR3 consists of 12 residues. V lost 10 bases, J lost 5 bases, and 14 bases lay in between. The germline V gene has CDR1 SNHLY and CDR2 FYNNEI. The CDR3, as DNA: TGTGCCACCACAGGGTTCCGGGAGACCCAGTACTTC. It is translated as CATTGFRETQYF.

This rearrangement joins TRBV7-2 to TRBJ1-6, with 8 bases fitting TRBD1. CDR3 length: 16 residues. The trim removed 1 base at V and 7 bases at J, leaving 6 bases unmatched. Germline V gene lookup returns CDR1 SGHTA and CDR2 FQGNSA. DNA for the CDR3: TGTGCCAGCAGCTTAGGGGGGGACAGGATGAATTCACCCCTCCACTTT. This translates into CASSLGGDRMNSPLHF.

The rearrangement uses TRBV9 and TRBJ2-2; 12 bases match TRBD2. The CDR3 loop spans 18 amino acids. Unmatched junction bases numbered 14, after V lost 4 bases and J lost 7 bases. Germline V lookup: CDR1 SGDLS, CDR2 YYNGEE. CDR3 region: CASSRDPLLAGGYGELFF. The CDR3 bases are TGTGCCAGCAGCCGAGATCCCCTACTAGCGGGGGGTTACGGGGAGCTGTTTTTT.

The chain uses TRBV5-6 and TRBJ2-5, with a possible D match to TRBD2 (5 bases). Per the germline V gene, CDR1 is SGHDT and CDR2 is YYEEEE. The CDR3 length is 16 residues. The V end lost 0 bases, the J end lost 2 bases, and 14 bases lay between the germline ends. DNA for the CDR3: TGTGCCAGCAGCTTGGGGTCGGGATTCCTACAAGAGACCCAGTACTTC. As protein: CASSLGSGFLQETQYF. Full variable domain (missing parts from reference TRBV5-6 and TRBJ2-5): DAGVTQSPTHLIKTRGQQVTLRCSPKSGHDTVSWYQQALGQGPQFIFQYYEEEERQRGNFPDRFSGHQFPNYSSELNVNALLLGDSALYLCASSLGSGFLQETQYFGPGTRLLVL.

This chain connects TRBV28 to TRBJ2-1, with D uncertain. Per the germline V gene, CDR1 is MDHEN and CDR2 is SYDVKM. This CDR3 is built from 12 residues. The ends were cut back, 6 bases at V and 2 bases at J, with 5 bases in the middle. The CDR3 protein is CASRTAYNEQFF. CDR3 DNA: TGTGCCAGCAGAACAGCCTACAATGAGCAGTTCTTC.